This is a list of T cell receptor beta chains from one sample in a study of blood T cell repertoires in COVID-19. The protocol was immunoSEQ multiplex PCR, while the TCRdb copy is restricted to in-frame clones and leaves out a portion. This table has 150,000 or so clones, approximately 95% appearing once. The specimen was peripheral blood. The receptors stem from a woman aged 55 to 70 with COVID-19, enrolled during active disease. The CDR3 runs from the conserved cysteine through the conserved F or W. A D gene is named only where the DNA matches it firmly. Clone size, where shown, is once, few, many, or a class for clones that have expanded.

V gene	J gene	D gene	clone size	CDR3 protein	CDR3 DNA
TRBV19	TRBJ1-1	TRBD1	-	CAITGRTGLNTEAFF	TGTGCCATCACAGGCCGGACAGGACTGAACACTGAAGCTTTCTTT
TRBV4-2	TRBJ1-1	-	-	CASSQGQGMNTEAFF	TGTGCCAGCAGCCAAGGGCAGGGTATGAACACTGAAGCTTTCTTT
TRBV7-2	TRBJ1-4	-	-	CASTPGRREKLFF	TGTGCCAGCACCCCAGGGAGGAGAGAAAAACTGTTTTTT
TRBV3-1/TRBV3-2	TRBJ1-1	-	-	CASSLGSVATEAFF	TGTGCCAGCAGCCTCGGGTCGGTTGCCACTGAAGCTTTCTTT
TRBV7-2	TRBJ1-2	-	-	CASRPEGYGYTF	TGTGCCAGCAGGCCCGAGGGCTATGGCTACACCTTC
TRBV6-6	TRBJ1-2	-	-	CASSYTPTVLDGYTF	TGTGCCAGCAGTTACACGCCGACAGTCTTGGATGGCTACACCTTC
TRBV7-2	TRBJ2-7	-	-	CASSLDRGTGYKQYF	TGTGCCAGCAGCTTAGACCGCGGGACGGGCTACAAGCAGTACTTC
TRBV20-1	TRBJ1-2	-	-	CRAAKGDGYTF	TGCAGAGCAGCCAAGGGGGATGGCTACACCTTC
TRBV10-3	TRBJ1-2	-	-	CAIGRAGAPNYGYTF	TGTGCCATCGGGAGGGCAGGAGCCCCTAACTATGGCTACACCTTC
TRBV4-2	TRBJ1-5	TRBD1	-	CASSQSGTGSSSNQPQHF	TGTGCCAGCAGCCAGTCCGGGACAGGCTCCTCTAGCAATCAGCCCCAGCATTTT
TRBV6-5	TRBJ1-5	TRBD1	-	CASSYSRQGYQPQHF	TGTGCCAGCAGTTACTCGAGACAGGGTTATCAGCCCCAGCATTTT
TRBV6-5	TRBJ1-6	-	once	CASSYFPGVNSPLHF	TGTGCCAGCAGTTACTTTCCAGGGGTGAATTCACCCCTCCACTTT
TRBV12-3/TRBV12-4	TRBJ1-2	-	-	CASTPRGFDGYTF	TGTGCCAGCACCCCTCGGGGGTTTGATGGCTACACCTTC
TRBV27	TRBJ1-2	-	-	CASSLLAGVVYGYTF	TGTGCCAGCAGTTTGTTGGCCGGGGTAGTCTATGGCTACACCTTC
TRBV6-5	TRBJ2-1	TRBD2	-	CASRSGLAWNEQFF	TGTGCCAGCAGATCGGGACTAGCGTGGAATGAGCAGTTCTTC
TRBV5-1	TRBJ1-3	TRBD1	-	CASSLALGTASGNTIYF	TGCGCCAGCAGCTTGGCCCTCGGGACAGCATCTGGAAACACCATATATTTT
TRBV20-1	TRBJ1-2	-	-	CSASSSGRDYGYTF	TGCAGTGCTAGTTCTTCAGGGAGGGACTATGGCTACACCTTC
TRBV18	TRBJ2-3	TRBD1	-	CASSPDRGRADTQYF	TGTGCCAGCTCACCCGACAGGGGCCGGGCAGATACGCAGTATTTT
TRBV4-2	TRBJ1-1	-	-	CASSQAETTEAFF	TGTGCCAGCAGCCAAGCTGAAACTACTGAAGCTTTCTTT
TRBV6-4	TRBJ2-1	TRBD2	-	CASSDSARGVHNEQFF	TGTGCCAGCAGTGACTCAGCGCGGGGGGTCCACAATGAGCAGTTCTTC
TRBV6-4	TRBJ1-2	TRBD1	-	CASSAGQGAGGYTF	TGTGCCAGCAGCGCGGGACAGGGGGCTGGTGGCTACACCTTC
TRBV6-5	TRBJ2-1	TRBD1	-	CASTPDRGLWNEQFF	TGTGCCAGCACTCCGGACAGGGGGCTTTGGAATGAGCAGTTCTTC
TRBV4-1	TRBJ2-1	TRBD2	-	CASSQEEYASGGSTYNEQFF	TGCGCCAGCAGCCAAGAGGAATATGCTAGCGGGGGGTCCACCTACAATGAGCAGTTCTTC
TRBV2	TRBJ1-4	TRBD1	-	CAGQGTNEKLFF	TGTGCCGGACAGGGGACTAATGAAAAACTGTTTTTT
TRBV2	TRBJ1-6	-	-	CASEGTPGGSLHF	TGTGCCAGCGAGGGGACTCCCGGCGGGTCCCTCCACTTT
TRBV15	TRBJ1-6	-	-	CATSRDVGAPLHF	TGTGCCACCAGCAGAGATGTCGGAGCACCCCTCCACTTT
TRBV28	TRBJ1-2	-	-	CASSRGSLVGYTF	TGTGCCAGCAGTCGCGGGAGCCTGGTGGGCTACACCTTC
TRBV29-1	TRBJ1-4	TRBD1	-	CSVEPGQGHEKLFF	TGCAGCGTCGAACCGGGACAGGGTCATGAAAAACTGTTTTTT
TRBV6-5	TRBJ2-1	-	-	CASRNAGSSYNEQFF	TGTGCCAGCAGGAATGCCGGGTCGTCCTACAATGAGCAGTTCTTC
TRBV7-2	TRBJ2-1	TRBD2	-	CASRRTSGVYNEQFF	TGTGCCAGCAGGCGGACTAGCGGAGTGTACAATGAGCAGTTCTTC
TRBV6-2/TRBV6-3	TRBJ1-5	-	once	CASSYSRQYSNQPQHF	TGTGCCAGCAGTTACTCTAGACAGTATAGCAATCAGCCCCAGCATTTT
TRBV3-1/TRBV3-2	TRBJ1-1	TRBD1	-	CASRADRVNTEAFF	TGTGCCAGCAGAGCCGACAGGGTGAACACTGAAGCTTTCTTT